Below, 13 T cell receptor beta chains from the same sample are listed, as sequenced in a study of graft-versus-host responses after intestinal transplantation. Their antigens are not known. TCRdb's copy holds only in-frame clones and misses some; the assay was immunoSEQ multiplex PCR. This table holds around 88,000 clones, 75% to 95% found once. Here the sequenced sample was unstimulated CD8+ T cells sorted from spleen or lymph node cells, taken before transplant. These receptors originate from a human donor who was the organ donor for an intestinal transplant.

This chain joins TRBV6-5 and TRBJ2-5; no clear D gene. Germline lookup yields CDR1 MNHEY and CDR2 SVGAGI. Trimming took off 9 bases at V and 5 bases at J, with 16 bases between the two ends. The CDR3 extends over 13 amino acids. The CDR3 DNA follows: TGTGCCAGGCTGACCCAACACGGGGAGACCCAGTACTTC. Amino acids: CARLTQHGETQYF.

This sequence joins TRBV18 and TRBJ2-2; D gene ambiguous. Per germline, CDR1 KGHSH and CDR2 LQKENI. V was trimmed by 2 bases and J by 0 bases, leaving 16 bases between them. The CDR3 extends over 18 amino acids. CDR3 sequence (DNA): TGTGCCAGCTCACCATGGCTAGGCCCTTTTTCGAACACCGGGGAGCTGTTTTTT. Protein: CASSPWLGPFSNTGELFF.

The rearrangement links TRBV7-3 to TRBJ2-3; 7 bases are a match to TRBD2. CDR3 length equals 16 residues. The germline CDR1 and CDR2 sequences are SGHTA and FQGTGA. Trimming took 5 bases from V and 0 from J; bases not matched to a gene: 8. The CDR3 coding sequence is TGTGCCAGCAGCCCCGGCGGCGGGGGAAGCACAGATACGCAGTATTTT. Encoded protein: CASSPGGGGSTDTQYF.

The V gene is TRBV7-3, the J gene TRBJ2-1; TRBD2 aligns across 13 bases. The trim removed 4 bases at V and 6 bases at J, leaving 9 bases unmatched. The V gene's germline CDR1 is SGHTA and CDR2 FQGTGA. The CDR3 spans 17 residues. DNA for the CDR3: TGTGCCAGCAGCTCCGGCCCGGGACTAGCGGGGCCCAATGAGCAGTTCTTC. Protein product: CASSSGPGLAGPNEQFF.

The gene calls are TRBV11-2 and TRBJ1-2; no reliable D call. The CDR3 totals 16 residues. Germline CDR1 SGHAT, CDR2 FQNNGV. Trimming removed 1 base at V and 6 bases at J, with 18 bases between. In DNA, the CDR3 is TGTGCCAGCAGCTTAGGGTACGGAGGCCCTGTTGATGGCTACACCTTC. The encoded protein is CASSLGYGGPVDGYTF. The variable domain in full, with the rest retrieved from reference TRBV11-2 and TRBJ1-2, is EAGVAQSPRYKIIEKRQSVAFWCNPISGHATLYWYQQILGQGPKLLIQFQNNGVVDDSQLPKDRFSAERLKGVDSTLKIQPAKLEDSAVYLCASSLGYGGPVDGYTFGSGTRLTVV.

This clone was seen once. The CDR3 loop reads CASSGVGLEDTQYF. The CDR3, as DNA: TGTGCCAGCTCTGGGGTAGGGCTGGAGGATACGCAGTATTTT. The chain joins TRBV27 to TRBJ2-3, with no clear D. The V gene lost 8 bases and the J gene lost 6 bases, with 18 bases spanning the gap. Germline CDR1 MNHEY, CDR2 SMNVEV (reference sequence). The CDR3 sequence is 14 residues long.

The chain joins TRBV4-1 to TRBJ2-2, with D unclear. Germline V gene lookup returns CDR1 MGHRA and CDR2 YSYEKL. The length of the CDR3 is 14 residues. V lost 1 base and J 3 bases, leaving 6 bases between the germline ends. The CDR3 bases are TGCGCCAGCAGCCAAGCGCCAGACACCGGGGAGCTGTTTTTT. Translation: CASSQAPDTGELFF.

This clone is a singleton in its sample. This chain connects TRBV29-1 to TRBJ2-7, with unresolved D. CDR3 length: 15 residues. V dropped 1 base and J dropped 2 bases, with 15 bases sitting between them. The germline V gene has CDR1 SQVTM and CDR2 ANQGSEA. CDR3 coding DNA: TGCAGCGTTGAAGTCTCGGGTAGGCTTGCCTACGAGCAGTACTTC. It yields the protein CSVEVSGRLAYEQYF.

V and J are TRBV9 and TRBJ1-1; D is uncertain. V was shortened by 3 bases and J by 1 base, with 19 bases between the two germline ends. Germline CDR1 and CDR2: SGDLS and YYNGEE. This CDR3 spans 17 amino acids. This CDR3 is CASSGRANIGPNTEAFF. CDR3 DNA: TGTGCCAGCAGCGGGAGGGCGAACATAGGCCCGAACACTGAAGCTTTCTTT.

The V call is TRBV27, the J call TRBJ1-5, with D possibly TRBD1 on 6 matching bases. V lost 6 bases, J lost 0 bases, and 12 bases lay in between. CDR3 length: 15 amino acids. Looked up from germline, CDR1 is MNHEY and CDR2 is SMNVEV (reference sequence). Here the CDR3 reads CASSATGNSNQPQHF. The CDR3 region has the DNA TGTGCCAGCAGCGCGACAGGAAATAGCAATCAGCCCCAGCATTTT.

CDR3 amino acids: CASSPRDIYEQYF. Written as DNA, the CDR3 is TGTGCCAGCAGCCCAAGGGACATCTACGAGCAGTACTTC. The V gene is TRBV13, the J gene TRBJ2-7, with D perhaps matching TRBD1 (6 bases). V lost 5 bases, J lost 3 bases, and 11 bases lay in between. This CDR3 spans 13 amino acids. CDR1 is PRHDT and CDR2 is FYEKMQ in the germline V gene (reference sequence). Based on the CDR3 plus reference TRBV13 and TRBJ2-7, the full variable domain is AAGVIQSPRHLIKEKRETATLKCYPIPRHDTVYWYQQGPGQDPQFLISFYEKMQSDKGSIPDRFSAQQFSDYHSELNMSSLELGDSALYFCASSPRDIYEQYFGPGTRLTVT.

This chain joins TRBV4-1 and TRBJ2-3; 7 positions agree with TRBD1. The V segment lost 0 bases and the J segment 2 bases; nucleotides outside the gene matches: 5. The CDR3 contains 16 residues. Germline loops: CDR1 MGHRA, CDR2 YSYEKL. The CDR3 reads CASSQDRGSLTDTQYF. The CDR3 coding sequence is TGCGCCAGCAGCCAAGACAGGGGGTCCCTCACAGATACGCAGTATTTT.

This chain joins TRBV6-4 and TRBJ2-3; 7 bases fit TRBD2. CDR1 is MRHNA, CDR2 SNTAGT, per germline. This CDR3 region has 13 residues. With V trimmed by 11 bases and J by 1 base, 6 bases remained unmatched. CDR3 in amino acids: CAGLEVGTDTQYF. The CDR3 DNA reads TGTGCCGGACTAGAGGTGGGCACAGATACGCAGTATTTT.